This is a list of T cell receptor beta chains from one sample in a study. One entry per CDR3 protein results from TCRdb running MiXCR on the 5' RACE reads. This table has 20,000 to 25,000 distinct CDR3 sequences, more than 25% appearing once. Sequences were obtained from tumor-infiltrating naive CD4+ T cells sorted from the breast tumor. The receptors stem from a female donor with breast cancer. The CDR3 runs from the conserved cysteine through the conserved F or W. A D gene is named only where the DNA matches it firmly. Clone size is given for some rows only: seen once, a few or many times, or a class if the clone is expanded.

clone_size	v_call	j_call	d_call	cdr3_aa	cdr3_nt
NA	TRBV6-5	TRBJ2-1	TRBD2	CASSASSGSSYNEQFF	TGTGCCAGCAGTGCGTCTAGCGGGAGTTCCTACAATGAGCAGTTCTTC
NA	TRBV5-4	TRBJ1-2	NA	CASGTPMGDYGYAF	TGTGCCAGCGGCACCCCGATGGGAGACTATGGCTACGCCTTC
many	TRBV7-3	TRBJ2-1	NA	CASSLTRGPYNEQFF	TGTGCCAGCAGCTTAACGCGGGGCCCCTACAATGAGCAGTTCTTC
few	TRBV20-1	TRBJ2-1	TRBD2	CSASPGLAGGSLFF	TGCAGTGCTAGCCCGGGACTAGCGGGAGGGTCGTTGTTCTTC
once	TRBV4-1	TRBJ1-2	NA	CASSQRVAYGYTF	TGCGCCAGCAGCCAAAGGGTGGCTTATGGCTACACCTTC
few	TRBV15	TRBJ1-5	NA	CATSSSGTGNSNQPQHF	TGTGCCACCAGCTCGAGTGGTACAGGGAATAGCAATCAGCCCCAGCATTTT
medium-sized	TRBV9	TRBJ2-1	NA	CASSPHSDSSYNEQFF	TGTGCCAGCAGCCCTCACAGTGATAGCTCCTACAATGAGCAGTTCTTC
many	TRBV7-9	TRBJ2-1	TRBD1	CASSLTGQNEQFF	TGTGCCAGCAGTCTTACGGGACAGAATGAGCAGTTCTTC
NA	TRBV12-3/TRBV12-4	TRBJ2-1	TRBD2	CTSSPGTTDNEQFF	TGTACCAGCAGCCCCGGGACTACCGACAATGAGCAGTTCTTC
NA	TRBV5-5	TRBJ2-7	NA	CASSLGGAASYEQYF	TGTGCCAGCAGCTTGGGGGGGGCCGCTTCCTACGAGCAGTACTTC
NA	TRBV20-1	TRBJ1-2	NA	CSATDGNYGYTF	TGCAGTGCAACGGACGGGAACTATGGCTACACCTTC
many	TRBV6-6	TRBJ2-7	TRBD2	CASSPTSGLTYEQYF	TGTGCCAGCAGTCCTACTAGCGGACTAACCTACGAGCAGTACTTC
NA	TRBV20-1	TRBJ2-1	TRBD2	CSARDKGRALNEQFF	TGCAGTGCTAGAGATAAAGGGAGGGCATTGAATGAGCAGTTCTTC
NA	TRBV3-1	TRBJ1-1	TRBD1	CASSQGPGGNTEAFF	TGTGCCAGCAGCCAAGGGCCAGGGGGGAACACTGAAGCTTTCTTT
NA	TRBV5-8	TRBJ2-1	NA	CASSLELGLSNEQFF	TGCGCCAGCAGCTTGGAACTAGGCCTCTCCAATGAGCAGTTCTTC
NA	TRBV6-5	TRBJ1-4	NA	CASSTPTTTTNEKLFF	TGTGCCAGCAGTACACCCACCACGACAACTAATGAAAAACTGTTTTTT
medium-sized	TRBV5-5	TRBJ1-1	NA	CASSLGGQAEAFF	TGTGCCAGCAGCTTGGGGGGGCAGGCTGAAGCTTTCTTT